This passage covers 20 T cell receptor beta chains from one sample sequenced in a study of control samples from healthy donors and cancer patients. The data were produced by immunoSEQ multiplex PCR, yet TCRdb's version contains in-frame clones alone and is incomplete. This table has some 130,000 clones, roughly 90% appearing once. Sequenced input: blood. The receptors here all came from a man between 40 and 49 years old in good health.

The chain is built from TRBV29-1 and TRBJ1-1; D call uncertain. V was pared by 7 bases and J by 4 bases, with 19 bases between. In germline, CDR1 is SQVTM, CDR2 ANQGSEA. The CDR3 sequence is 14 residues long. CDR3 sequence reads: CSAAETLSSTEAFF. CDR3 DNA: TGCAGCGCCGCAGAGACGCTATCGTCCACTGAAGCTTTCTTT.

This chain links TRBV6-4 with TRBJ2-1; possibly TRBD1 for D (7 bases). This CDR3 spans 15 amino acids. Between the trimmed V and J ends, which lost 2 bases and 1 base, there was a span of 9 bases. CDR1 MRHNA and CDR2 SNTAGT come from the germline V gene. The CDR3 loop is CASSDQGGSYNEQFF. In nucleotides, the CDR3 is TGTGCCAGCAGTGACCAGGGGGGTTCCTACAATGAGCAGTTCTTC.

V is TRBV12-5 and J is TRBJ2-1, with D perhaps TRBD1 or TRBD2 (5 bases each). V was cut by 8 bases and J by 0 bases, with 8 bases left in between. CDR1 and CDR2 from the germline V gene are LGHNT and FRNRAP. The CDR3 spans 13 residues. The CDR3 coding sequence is TGTGCTAGTCTGGGACGCTCCTACAATGAGCAGTTCTTC. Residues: CASLGRSYNEQFF.

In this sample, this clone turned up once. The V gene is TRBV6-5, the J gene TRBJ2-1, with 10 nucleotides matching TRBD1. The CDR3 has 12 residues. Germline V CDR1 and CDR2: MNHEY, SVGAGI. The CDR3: CPPGQGSDEQFF. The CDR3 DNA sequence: TGTCCCCCGGGACAGGGGAGCGATGAGCAGTTCTTC.

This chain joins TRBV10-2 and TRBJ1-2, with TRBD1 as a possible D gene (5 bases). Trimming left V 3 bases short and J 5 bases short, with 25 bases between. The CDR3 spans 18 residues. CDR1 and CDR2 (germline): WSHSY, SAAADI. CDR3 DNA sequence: TGCGCCAGCAGTGATGCTAGGCGACAGACTTTCACGGGTTATGGCTACACCTTC. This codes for CASSDARRQTFTGYGYTF.

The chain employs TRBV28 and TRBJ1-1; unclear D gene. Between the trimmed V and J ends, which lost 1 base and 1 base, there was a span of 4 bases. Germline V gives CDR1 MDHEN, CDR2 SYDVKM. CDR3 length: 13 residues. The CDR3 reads CASSLFGNTEAFF. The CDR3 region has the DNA TGTGCCAGCAGTTTATTCGGGAACACTGAAGCTTTCTTT.

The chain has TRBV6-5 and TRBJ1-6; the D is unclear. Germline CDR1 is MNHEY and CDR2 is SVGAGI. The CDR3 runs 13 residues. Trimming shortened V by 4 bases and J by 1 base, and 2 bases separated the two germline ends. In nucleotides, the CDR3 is TGTGCCAGCAGTTCATCCTATAATTCACCCCTCCACTTT. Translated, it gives CASSSSYNSPLHF.

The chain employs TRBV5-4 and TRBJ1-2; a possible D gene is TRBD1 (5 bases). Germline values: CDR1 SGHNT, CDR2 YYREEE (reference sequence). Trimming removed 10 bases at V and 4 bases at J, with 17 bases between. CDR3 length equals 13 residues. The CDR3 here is CAPWGGSVYGYTF. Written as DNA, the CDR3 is TGTGCCCCATGGGGGGGATCGGTCTATGGCTACACCTTC.

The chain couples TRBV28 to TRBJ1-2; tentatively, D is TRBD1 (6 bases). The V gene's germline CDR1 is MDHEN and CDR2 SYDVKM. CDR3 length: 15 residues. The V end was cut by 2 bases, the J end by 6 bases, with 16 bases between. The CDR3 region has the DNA TGTGCCAGCAGTTTAACAGGGCGGGGGAACCATGGCTACACCTTC. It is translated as CASSLTGRGNHGYTF.

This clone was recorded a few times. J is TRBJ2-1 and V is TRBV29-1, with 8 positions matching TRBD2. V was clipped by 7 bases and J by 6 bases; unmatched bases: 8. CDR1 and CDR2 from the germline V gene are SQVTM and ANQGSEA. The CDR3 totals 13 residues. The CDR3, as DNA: TGCAGCGGGGGACCGGGAGGGGGCAATGAGCAGTTCTTC. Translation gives CSGGPGGGNEQFF.

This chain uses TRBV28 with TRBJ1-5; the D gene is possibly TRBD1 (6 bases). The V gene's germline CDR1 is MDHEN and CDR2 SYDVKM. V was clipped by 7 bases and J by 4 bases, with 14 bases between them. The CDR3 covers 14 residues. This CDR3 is CASNGGGMNQPQHF. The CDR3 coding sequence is TGTGCCAGCAACGGGGGGGGCATGAATCAGCCCCAGCATTTT.

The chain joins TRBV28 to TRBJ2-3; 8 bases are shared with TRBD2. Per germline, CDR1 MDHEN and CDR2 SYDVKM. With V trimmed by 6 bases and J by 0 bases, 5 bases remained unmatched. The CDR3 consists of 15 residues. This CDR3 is CASSVTSDSTDTQYF. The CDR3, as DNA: TGTGCCAGCAGCGTGACTAGCGACAGCACAGATACGCAGTATTTT.

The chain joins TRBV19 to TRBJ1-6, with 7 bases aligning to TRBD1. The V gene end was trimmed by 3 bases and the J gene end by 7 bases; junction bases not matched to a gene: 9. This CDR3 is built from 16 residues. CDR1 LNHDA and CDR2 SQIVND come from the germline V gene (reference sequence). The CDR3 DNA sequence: TGTGCCAGTAGTATCTCAGGGGGGGCAAGGAATTCACCCCTCCACTTT. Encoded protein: CASSISGGARNSPLHF. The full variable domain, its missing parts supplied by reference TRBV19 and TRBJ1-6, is DGGITQSPKYLFRKEGQNVTLSCEQNLNHDAMYWYRQDPGQGLRLIYYSQIVNDFQKGDIAEGYSVSREKKESFPLTVTSAQKNPTAFYLCASSISGGARNSPLHFGNGTRLTVT.

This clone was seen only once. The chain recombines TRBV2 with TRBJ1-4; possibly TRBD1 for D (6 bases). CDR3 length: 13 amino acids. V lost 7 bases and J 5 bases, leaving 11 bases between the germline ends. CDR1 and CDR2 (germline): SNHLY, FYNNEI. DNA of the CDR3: TGTGCCAGCATGTGGCAGGGGAATGAAAAACTGTTTTTT. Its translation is CASMWQGNEKLFF. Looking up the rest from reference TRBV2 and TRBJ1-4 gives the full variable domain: EPEVTQTPSHQVTQMGQEVILRCVPISNHLYFYWYRQILGQKVEFLVSFYNNEISEKSEIFDDQFSVERPDGSNFTLKIRSTKLEDSAMYFCASMWQGNEKLFFGSGTQLSVL.

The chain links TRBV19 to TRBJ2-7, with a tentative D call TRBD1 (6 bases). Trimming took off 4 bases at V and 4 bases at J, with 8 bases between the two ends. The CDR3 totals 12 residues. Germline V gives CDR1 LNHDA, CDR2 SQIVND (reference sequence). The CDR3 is CASSKTGYEQYF. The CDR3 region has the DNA TGTGCCAGTAGTAAAACAGGGTACGAGCAGTACTTC.

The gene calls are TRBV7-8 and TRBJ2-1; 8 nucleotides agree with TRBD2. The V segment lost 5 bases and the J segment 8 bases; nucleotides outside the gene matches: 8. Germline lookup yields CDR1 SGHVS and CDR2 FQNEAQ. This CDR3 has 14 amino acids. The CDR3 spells CASSPGTRLHEQFF. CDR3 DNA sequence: TGTGCCAGCAGCCCGGGGACTAGATTGCATGAGCAGTTCTTC.

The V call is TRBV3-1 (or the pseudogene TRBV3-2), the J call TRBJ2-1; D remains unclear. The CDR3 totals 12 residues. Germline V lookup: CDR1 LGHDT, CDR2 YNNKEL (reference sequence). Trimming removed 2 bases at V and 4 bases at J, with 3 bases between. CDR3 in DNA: TGTGCCAGCAGCCAACAGTACAATGAGCAGTTCTTC. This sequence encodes CASSQQYNEQFF.

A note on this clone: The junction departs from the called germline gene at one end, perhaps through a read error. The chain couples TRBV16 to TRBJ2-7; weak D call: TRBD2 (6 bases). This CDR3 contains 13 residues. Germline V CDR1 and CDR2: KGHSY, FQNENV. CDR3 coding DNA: TGTGCCAGCAGCCTAGGATCAGCGGGTGCTGGGAACTTC. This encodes CASSLGSAGAGNF.

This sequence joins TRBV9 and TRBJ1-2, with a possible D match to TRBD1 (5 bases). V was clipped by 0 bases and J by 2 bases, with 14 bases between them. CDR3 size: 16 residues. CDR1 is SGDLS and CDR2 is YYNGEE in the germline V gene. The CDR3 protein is CASSVDRVGGNYGYTF. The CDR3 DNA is TGTGCCAGCAGCGTAGATCGGGTCGGGGGAAACTATGGCTACACCTTC.

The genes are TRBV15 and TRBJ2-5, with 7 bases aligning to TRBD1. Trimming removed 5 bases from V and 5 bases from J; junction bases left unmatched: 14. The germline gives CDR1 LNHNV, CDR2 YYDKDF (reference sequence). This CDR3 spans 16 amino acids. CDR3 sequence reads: CATSDWGQGVKETQYF. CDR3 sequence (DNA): TGTGCCACCAGCGACTGGGGCCAGGGGGTAAAGGAGACCCAGTACTTC.